Listed below are T cell receptor beta chains from one sample, sequenced in a study of human T cells and chemical hapten exposure. TCRdb independently ran MiXCR on the reads; one entry per CDR3 protein. Of 120,000 or so distinct CDR3 sequences detected, over 7.5% appear once; the ten largest clones hold 1.4%. Sequencing was carried out using whole blood. Receptors were obtained from a human donor in good health. Some clones in this sample may be carry-over from other donors' samples. Both conserved end residues are part of each CDR3. A D gene is named only where the DNA matches it firmly. Expanded clones are given a class, and other clones once, few, many or no size at all.

>TRBJ2-1|-|many|13|TRBV27
TGTGCCAGCAGTTCCAGGGACTACAATGAGCAGTTCTTC
CASSSRDYNEQFF
>TRBJ2-1|TRBD2|few|14|TRBV6-2/TRBV6-3
TGTGCCAGCAGGCAACTAGCGGGAGCTGGTGAGCAGTTCTTC
CASRQLAGAGEQFF
>TRBJ2-5|TRBD2|-|15|TRBV12-3/TRBV12-4
TGTGCCAGCAGTTCCCGGGGGGGAACCGCAGAGACCCAGTACTTC
CASSSRGGTAETQYF
>TRBJ2-2|-|-|16|TRBV9
TGTGCCAGCAGCGTACCGGTCAGGGGGAACACCGGGGAGCTGTTTTTT
CASSVPVRGNTGELFF
>TRBJ1-6|TRBD1|few|16|TRBV27
TGTGCCAGCAAACAACAGGGGGTCGGCTATAATTCACCCCTCCACTTT
CASKQQGVGYNSPLHF
>TRBJ2-7|TRBD1|-|16|TRBV7-9
TGTGCCAGCAGCTTAGTCCCGCCAGGGGGAACCTACGAGCAGTACTTC
CASSLVPPGGTYEQYF
>TRBJ1-2|-|-|14|TRBV12-3/TRBV12-4
TGTGCCAGCAGTTTTTTACAGATGGAAGATGGCTACACCTTC
CASSFLQMEDGYTF
>TRBJ1-3|TRBD1|-|17|TRBV9
TGTGCCAGCAGCGCCCGACAGGGAGGTTCTCCTGGAAACACCATATATTTT
CASSARQGGSPGNTIYF
>TRBJ2-1|-|many|15|TRBV9
TGTGCCAGCAGCGTAGGAGACAGTTCCTACAATGAGCAGTTCTTC
CASSVGDSSYNEQFF
>TRBJ1-1|-|many|13|TRBV5-5
TGTGCCAGCAGCCTAGATATGAACACTGAAGCTTTCTTT
CASSLDMNTEAFF
>TRBJ1-5|TRBD1|-|18|TRBV19
TGTGCCAGTAGTACCCCTCCCGGGACAGGGCGGGAGAATCAGCCCCAGCATTTT
CASSTPPGTGRENQPQHF
>TRBJ2-7|-|few|18|TRBV12-5
TGTGCTAGTGGTTTGGTAGTAGGGGCCGGGAAATCTTTCTACGAGCAGTACTTC
CASGLVVGAGKSFYEQYF